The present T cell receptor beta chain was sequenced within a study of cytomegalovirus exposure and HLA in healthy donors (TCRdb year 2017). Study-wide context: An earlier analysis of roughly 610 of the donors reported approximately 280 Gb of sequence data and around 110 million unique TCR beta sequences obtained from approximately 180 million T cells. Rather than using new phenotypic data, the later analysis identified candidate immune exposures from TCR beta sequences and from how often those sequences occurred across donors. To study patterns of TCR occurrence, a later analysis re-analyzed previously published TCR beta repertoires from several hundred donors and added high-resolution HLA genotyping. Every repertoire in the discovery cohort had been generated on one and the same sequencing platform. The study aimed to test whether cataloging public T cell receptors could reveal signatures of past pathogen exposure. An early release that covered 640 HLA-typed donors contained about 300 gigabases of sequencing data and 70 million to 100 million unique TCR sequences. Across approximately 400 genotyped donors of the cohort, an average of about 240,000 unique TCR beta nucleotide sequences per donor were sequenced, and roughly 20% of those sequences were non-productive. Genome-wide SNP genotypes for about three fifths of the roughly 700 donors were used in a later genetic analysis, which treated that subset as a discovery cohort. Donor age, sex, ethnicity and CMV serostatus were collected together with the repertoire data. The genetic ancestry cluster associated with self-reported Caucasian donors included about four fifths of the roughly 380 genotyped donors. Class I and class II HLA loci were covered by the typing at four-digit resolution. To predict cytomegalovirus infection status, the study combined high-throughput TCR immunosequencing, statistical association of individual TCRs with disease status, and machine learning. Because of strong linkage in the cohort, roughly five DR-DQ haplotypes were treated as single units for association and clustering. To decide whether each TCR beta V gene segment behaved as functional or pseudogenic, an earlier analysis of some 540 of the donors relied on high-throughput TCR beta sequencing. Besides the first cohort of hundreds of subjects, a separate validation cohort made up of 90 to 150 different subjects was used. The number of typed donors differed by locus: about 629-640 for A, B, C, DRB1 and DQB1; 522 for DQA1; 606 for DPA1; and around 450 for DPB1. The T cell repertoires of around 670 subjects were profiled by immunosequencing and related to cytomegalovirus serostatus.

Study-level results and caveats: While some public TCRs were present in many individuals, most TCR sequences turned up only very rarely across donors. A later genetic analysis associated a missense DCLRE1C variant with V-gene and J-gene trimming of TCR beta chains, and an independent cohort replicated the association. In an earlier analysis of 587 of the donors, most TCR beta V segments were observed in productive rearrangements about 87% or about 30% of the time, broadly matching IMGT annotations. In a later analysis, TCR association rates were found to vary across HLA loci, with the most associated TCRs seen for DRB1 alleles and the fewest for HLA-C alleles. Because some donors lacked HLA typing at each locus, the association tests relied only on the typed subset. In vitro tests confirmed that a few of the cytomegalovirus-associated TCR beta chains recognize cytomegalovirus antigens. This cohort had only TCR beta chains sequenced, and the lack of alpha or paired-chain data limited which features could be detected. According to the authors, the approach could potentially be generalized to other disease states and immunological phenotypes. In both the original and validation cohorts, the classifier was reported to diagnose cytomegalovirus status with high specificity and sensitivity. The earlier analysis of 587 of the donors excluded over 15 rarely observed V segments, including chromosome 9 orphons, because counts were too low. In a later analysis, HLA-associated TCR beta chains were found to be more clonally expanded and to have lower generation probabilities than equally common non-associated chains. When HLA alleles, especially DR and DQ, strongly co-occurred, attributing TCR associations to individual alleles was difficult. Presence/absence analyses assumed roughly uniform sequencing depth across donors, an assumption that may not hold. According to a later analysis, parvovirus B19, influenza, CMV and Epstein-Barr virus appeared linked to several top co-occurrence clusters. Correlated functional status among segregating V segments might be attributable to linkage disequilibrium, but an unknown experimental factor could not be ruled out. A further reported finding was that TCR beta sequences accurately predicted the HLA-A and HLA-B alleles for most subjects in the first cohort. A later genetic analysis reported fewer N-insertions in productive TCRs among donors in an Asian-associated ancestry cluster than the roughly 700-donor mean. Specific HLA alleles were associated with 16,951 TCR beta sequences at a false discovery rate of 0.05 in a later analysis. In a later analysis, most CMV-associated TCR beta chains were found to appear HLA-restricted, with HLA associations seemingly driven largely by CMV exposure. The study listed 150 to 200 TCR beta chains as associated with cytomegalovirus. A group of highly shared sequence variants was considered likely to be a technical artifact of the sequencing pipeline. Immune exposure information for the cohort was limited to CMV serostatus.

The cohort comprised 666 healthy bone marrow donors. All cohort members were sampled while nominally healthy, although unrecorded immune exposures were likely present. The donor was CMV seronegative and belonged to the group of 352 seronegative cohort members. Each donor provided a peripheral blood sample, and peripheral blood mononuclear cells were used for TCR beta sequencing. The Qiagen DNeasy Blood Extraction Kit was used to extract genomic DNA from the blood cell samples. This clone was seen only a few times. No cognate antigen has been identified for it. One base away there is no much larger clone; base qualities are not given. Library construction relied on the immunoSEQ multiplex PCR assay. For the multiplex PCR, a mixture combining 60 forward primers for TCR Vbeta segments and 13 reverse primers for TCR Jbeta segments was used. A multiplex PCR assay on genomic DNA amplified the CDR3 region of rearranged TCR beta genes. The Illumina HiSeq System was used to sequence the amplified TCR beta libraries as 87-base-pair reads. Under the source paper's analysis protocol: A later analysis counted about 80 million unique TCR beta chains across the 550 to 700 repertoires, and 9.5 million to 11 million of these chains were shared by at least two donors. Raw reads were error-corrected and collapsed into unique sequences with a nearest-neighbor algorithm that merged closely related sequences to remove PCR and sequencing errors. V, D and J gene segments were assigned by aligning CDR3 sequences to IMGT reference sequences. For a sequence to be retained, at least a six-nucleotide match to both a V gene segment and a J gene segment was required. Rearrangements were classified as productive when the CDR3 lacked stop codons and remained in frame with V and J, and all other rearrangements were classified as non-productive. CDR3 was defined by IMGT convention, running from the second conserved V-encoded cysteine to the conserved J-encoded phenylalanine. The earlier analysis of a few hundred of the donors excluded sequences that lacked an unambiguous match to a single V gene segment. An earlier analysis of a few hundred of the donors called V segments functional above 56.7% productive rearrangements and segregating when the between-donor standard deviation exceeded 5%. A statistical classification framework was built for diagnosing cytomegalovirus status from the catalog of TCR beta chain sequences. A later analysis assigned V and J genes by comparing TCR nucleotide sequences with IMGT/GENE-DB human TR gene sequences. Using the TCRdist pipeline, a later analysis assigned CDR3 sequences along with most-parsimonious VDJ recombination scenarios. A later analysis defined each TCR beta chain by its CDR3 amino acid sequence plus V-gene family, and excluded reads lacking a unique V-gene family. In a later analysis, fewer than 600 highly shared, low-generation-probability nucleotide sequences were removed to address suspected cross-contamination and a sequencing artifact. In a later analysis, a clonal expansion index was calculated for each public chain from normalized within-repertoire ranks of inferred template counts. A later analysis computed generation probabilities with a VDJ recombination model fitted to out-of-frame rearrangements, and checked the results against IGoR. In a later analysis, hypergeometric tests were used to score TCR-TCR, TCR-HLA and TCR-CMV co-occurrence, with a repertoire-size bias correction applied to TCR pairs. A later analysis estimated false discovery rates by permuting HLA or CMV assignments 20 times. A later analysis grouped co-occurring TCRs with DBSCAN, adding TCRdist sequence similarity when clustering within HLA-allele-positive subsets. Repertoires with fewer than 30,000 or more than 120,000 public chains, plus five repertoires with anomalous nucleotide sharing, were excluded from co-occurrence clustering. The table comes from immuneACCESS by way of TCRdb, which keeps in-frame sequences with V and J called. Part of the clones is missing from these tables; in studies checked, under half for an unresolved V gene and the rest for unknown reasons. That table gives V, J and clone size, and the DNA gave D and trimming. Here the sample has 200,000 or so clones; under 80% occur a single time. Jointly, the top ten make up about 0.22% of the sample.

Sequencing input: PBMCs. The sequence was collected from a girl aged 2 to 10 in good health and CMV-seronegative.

The CDR3 reads as follows: CASTRTSGGYNEQFF. The DNA is TGTGCCAGTACTAGGACTAGCGGGGGATACAATGAGCAGTTCTTC. The V gene is TRBV19 and the J gene is TRBJ2-1; TRBD2 matches 13 bases in the middle. V is trimmed back by 7 bases and J by 4 bases, and the junction contains 4 bases that no gene match accounts for. The germline V gene encodes CDR1 LNHDA and CDR2 SQIVND (reference sequence). Counted from cysteine to phenylalanine, this CDR3 has 15 amino acids. Only the CDR3 part of the read is kept: 45 bases, read in frame from the first base.